The clone carrying this T cell receptor (beta chain) was seen at least ten times. Its antigen is as yet unknown. Preparation of the TCRbeta library was carried out with unique molecular identifiers. In TCRdb, the PCR reads were re-called with MiXCR into one record per CDR3 protein. The data contain a few hundred thousand distinct CDR3 sequences, about 24% of them seen just once; the ten biggest clones take up about 4.8%. This entry belongs to a study of T-cell reconstitution after alpha-beta-depleted transplantation in children. General observations from the study: Elevated TCRbeta diversity at day 60 was traced, in some patients, to surviving recipient T cells and thymic progenitors.

The CDR3 consists of 15 residues. This receptor was obtained from a female patient aged 2-15 years who had a stem cell transplant for congenital amegakaryocytic thrombocytopenia, so the T cells may come from the graft donor. V usage is TRBV21-1 and J usage is TRBJ2-1; the DNA was not compared with TRBD2, the D call given in the table. TRBV21-1 is shown as a pseudogene. Material: PBMCs, mostly from graft donor cells, obtained 360 days after TCRalphabeta/CD19-depleted stem cell transplant. CDR3 nucleotides: TGTGCCAGCAGCATAGAGACAAACCCGCACAATGAGCAGTTCTTC. Amino acid sequence: CASSIETNPHNEQFF.